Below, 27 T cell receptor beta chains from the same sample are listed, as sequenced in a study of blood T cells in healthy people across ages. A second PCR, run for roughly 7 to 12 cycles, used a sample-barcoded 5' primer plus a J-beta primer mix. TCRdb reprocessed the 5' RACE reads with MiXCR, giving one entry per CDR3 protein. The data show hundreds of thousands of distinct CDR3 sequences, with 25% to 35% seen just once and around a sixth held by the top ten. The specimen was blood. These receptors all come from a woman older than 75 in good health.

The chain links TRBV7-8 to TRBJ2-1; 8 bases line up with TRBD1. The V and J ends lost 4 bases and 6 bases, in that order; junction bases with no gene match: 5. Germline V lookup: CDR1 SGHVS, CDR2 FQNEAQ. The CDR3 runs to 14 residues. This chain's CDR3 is CASSYPDRANEQFF. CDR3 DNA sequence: TGTGCCAGCAGCTATCCGGACAGGGCCAATGAGCAGTTCTTC.

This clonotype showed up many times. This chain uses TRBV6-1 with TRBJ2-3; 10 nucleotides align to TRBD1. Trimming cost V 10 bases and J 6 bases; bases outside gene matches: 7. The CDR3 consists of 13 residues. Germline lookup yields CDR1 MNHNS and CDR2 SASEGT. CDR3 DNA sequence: TGTGCCATTCGGACAGGGGGTTCGGATACGCAGTATTTT. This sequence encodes CAIRTGGSDTQYF.

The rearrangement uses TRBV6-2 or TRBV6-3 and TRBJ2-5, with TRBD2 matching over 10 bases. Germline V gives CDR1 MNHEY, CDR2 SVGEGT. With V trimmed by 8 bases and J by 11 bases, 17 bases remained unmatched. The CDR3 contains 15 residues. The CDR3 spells CASLGSGGYNNEQYF. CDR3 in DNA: TGTGCCAGCCTCGGTAGCGGGGGGTACAACAATGAGCAGTACTTC.

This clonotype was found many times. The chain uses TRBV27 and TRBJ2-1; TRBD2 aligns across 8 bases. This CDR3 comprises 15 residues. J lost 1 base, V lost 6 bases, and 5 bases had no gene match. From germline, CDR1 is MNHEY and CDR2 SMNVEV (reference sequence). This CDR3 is CASRISGVSYNEQFF. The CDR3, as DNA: TGTGCCAGCAGAATTAGCGGGGTTTCCTACAATGAGCAGTTCTTC.

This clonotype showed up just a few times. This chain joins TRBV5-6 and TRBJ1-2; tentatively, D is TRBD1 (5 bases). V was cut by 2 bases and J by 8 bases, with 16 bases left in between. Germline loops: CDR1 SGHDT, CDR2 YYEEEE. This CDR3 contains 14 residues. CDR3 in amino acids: CASSFGRGMGGYTF. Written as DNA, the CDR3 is TGTGCCAGCAGCTTCGGTCGGGGGATGGGAGGCTACACCTTC. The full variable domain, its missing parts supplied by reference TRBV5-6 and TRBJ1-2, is DAGVTQSPTHLIKTRGQQVTLRCSPKSGHDTVSWYQQALGQGPQFIFQYYEEEERQRGNFPDRFSGHQFPNYSSELNVNALLLGDSALYLCASSFGRGMGGYTFGSGTRLTVV.

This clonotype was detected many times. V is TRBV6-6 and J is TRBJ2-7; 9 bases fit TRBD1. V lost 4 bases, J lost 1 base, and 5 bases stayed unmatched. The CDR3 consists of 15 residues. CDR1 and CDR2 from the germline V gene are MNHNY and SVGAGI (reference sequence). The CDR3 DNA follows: TGTGCCAGCAGTTCCGGACAGGGGCGATCCTACGAGCAGTACTTC. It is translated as CASSSGQGRSYEQYF.

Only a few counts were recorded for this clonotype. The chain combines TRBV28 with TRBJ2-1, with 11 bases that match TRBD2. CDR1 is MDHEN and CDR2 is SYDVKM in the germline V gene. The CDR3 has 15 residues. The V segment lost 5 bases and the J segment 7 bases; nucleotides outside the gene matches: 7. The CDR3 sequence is CASSVAGGPLNEQFF. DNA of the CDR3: TGTGCCAGCAGTGTAGCGGGGGGGCCTTTGAATGAGCAGTTCTTC.

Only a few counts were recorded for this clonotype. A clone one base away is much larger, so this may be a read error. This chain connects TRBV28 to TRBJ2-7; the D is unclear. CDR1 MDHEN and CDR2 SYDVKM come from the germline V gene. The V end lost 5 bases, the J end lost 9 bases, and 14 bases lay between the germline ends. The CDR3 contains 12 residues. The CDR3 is CASSIRRVRQYF. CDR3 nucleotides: TGTGCCAGCAGTATCCGACGAGTGCGGCAGTACTTC.

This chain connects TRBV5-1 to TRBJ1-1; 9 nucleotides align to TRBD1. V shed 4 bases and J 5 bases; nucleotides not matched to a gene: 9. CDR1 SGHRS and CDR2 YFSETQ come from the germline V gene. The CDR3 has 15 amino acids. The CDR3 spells CASSPTDRGRTEAFF. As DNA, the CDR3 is TGCGCCAGCAGCCCCACAGACAGGGGGAGGACTGAAGCTTTCTTT.

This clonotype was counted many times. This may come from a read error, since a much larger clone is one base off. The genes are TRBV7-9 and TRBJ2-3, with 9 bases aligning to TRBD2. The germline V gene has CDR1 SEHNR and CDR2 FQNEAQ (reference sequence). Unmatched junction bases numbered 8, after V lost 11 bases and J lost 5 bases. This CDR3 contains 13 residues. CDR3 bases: TGTGCCCTCGCGGGGGGGCTGGGAGATACGCAGTATTTT. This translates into CALAGGLGDTQYF.

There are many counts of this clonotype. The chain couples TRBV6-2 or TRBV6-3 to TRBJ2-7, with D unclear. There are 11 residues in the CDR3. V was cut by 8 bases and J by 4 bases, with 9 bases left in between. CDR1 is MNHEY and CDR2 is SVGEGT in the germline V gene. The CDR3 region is CASQRFYEQYF. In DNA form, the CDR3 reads TGTGCCAGCCAGAGATTTTACGAGCAGTACTTC.

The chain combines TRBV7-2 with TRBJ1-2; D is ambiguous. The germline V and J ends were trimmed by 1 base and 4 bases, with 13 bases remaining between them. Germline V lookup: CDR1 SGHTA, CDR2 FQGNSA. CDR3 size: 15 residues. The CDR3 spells CASSLVSIRPYGYTF. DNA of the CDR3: TGTGCCAGCAGCTTAGTTTCAATCAGGCCCTATGGCTACACCTTC. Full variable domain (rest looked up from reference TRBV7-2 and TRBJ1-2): GAGVSQSPSNKVTEKGKDVELRCDPISGHTALYWYRQSLGQGLEFLIYFQGNSAPDKSGLPSDRFSAERTGGSVSTLTIQRTQQEDSAVYLCASSLVSIRPYGYTFGSGTRLTVV.

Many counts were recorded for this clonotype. The CDR3 nucleotides are TGTGCCGGCCGGACAGGTTCCTATGGCTACACCTTC. Translation: CAGRTGSYGYTF. The chain recombines TRBV6-2 or TRBV6-3 with TRBJ1-2, with TRBD1 identical over 7 bases. Looked up from germline, CDR1 is MNHEY and CDR2 is SVGEGT. The CDR3 spans 12 residues. J lost 4 bases, V lost 11 bases, and 7 bases had no gene match.

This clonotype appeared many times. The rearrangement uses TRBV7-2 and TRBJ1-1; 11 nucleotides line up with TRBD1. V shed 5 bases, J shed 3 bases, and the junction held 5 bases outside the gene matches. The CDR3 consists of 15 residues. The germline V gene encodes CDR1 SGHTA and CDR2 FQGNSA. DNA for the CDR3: TGTGCCAGCAGCCCCGGGACAGGGGGGTACACTGAAGCTTTCTTT. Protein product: CASSPGTGGYTEAFF.

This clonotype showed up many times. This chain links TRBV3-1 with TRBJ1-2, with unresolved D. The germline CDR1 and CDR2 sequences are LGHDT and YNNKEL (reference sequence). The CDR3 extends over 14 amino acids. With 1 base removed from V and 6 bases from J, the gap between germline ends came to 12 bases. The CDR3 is CASSQGGRTNGYTF. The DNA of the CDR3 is TGTGCCAGCAGCCAAGGAGGAAGAACTAATGGCTACACCTTC.

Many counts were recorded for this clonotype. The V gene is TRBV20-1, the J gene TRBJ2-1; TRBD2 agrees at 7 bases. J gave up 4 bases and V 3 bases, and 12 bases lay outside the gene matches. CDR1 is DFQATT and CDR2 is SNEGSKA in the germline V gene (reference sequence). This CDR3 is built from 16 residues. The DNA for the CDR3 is TGCAGTGCTAGTGGTGCTCGGCTAGCGGCGTACAATGAGCAGTTCTTC. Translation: CSASGARLAAYNEQFF.

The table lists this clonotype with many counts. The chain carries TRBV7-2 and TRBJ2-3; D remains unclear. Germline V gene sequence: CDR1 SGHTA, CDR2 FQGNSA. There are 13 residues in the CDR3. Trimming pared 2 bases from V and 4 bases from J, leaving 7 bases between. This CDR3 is CASSLFRADTQYF. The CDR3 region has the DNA TGTGCCAGCAGCTTATTCCGGGCAGATACGCAGTATTTT.

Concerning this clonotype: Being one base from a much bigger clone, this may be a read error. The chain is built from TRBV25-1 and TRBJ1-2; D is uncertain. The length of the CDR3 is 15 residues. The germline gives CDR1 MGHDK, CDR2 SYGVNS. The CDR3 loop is CASSDPGAVNCGYTF. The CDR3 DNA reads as TGTGCCAGCAGTGACCCTGGAGCAGTTAACTGTGGCTACACCTTC.

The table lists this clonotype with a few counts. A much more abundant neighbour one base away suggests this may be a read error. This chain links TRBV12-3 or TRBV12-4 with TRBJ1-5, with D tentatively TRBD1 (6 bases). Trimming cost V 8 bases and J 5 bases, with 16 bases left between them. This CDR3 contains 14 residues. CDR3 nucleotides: TGTGCCAGCGCCCCCGGGAGGGGGGATCAGCCCCAGCATTTT. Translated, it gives CASAPGRGDQPQHF.

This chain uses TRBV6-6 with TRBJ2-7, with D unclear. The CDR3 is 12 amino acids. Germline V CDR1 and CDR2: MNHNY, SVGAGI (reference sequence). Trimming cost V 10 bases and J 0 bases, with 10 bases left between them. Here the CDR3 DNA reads TGTGCCAACAGCCGGAGCTCCTACGAGCAGTACTTC. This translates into CANSRSSYEQYF.

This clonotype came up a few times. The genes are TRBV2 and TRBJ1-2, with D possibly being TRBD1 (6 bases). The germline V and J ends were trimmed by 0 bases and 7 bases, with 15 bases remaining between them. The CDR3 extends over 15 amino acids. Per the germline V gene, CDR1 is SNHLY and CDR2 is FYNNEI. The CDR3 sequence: CASSEATGFSGGYTF. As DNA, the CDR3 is TGTGCCAGCAGTGAAGCGACAGGCTTCTCGGGTGGCTACACCTTC.

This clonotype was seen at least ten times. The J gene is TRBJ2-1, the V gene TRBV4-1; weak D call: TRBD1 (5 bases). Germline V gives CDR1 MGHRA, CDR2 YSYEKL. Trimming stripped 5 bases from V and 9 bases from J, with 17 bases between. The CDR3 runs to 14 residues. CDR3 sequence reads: CASSGVNLGVEQFF. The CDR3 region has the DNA TGCGCCAGCAGCGGGGTGAATCTAGGGGTTGAGCAGTTCTTC.

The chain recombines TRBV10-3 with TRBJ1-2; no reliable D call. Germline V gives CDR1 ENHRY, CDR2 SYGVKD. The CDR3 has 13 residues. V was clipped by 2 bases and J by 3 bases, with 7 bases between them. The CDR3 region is CAISEPSDYGYTF. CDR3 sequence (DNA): TGTGCCATCAGTGAGCCGTCAGACTATGGCTACACCTTC.

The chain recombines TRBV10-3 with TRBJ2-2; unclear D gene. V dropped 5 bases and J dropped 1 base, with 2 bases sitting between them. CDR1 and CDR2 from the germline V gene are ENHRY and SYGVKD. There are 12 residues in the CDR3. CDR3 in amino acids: CAISWNTGELFF. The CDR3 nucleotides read TGTGCCATCAGTTGGAACACCGGGGAGCTGTTTTTT.

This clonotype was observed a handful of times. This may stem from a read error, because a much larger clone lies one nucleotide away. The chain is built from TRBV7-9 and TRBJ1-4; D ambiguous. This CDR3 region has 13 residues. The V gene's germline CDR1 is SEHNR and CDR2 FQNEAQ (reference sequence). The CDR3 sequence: CASSPPVGEKRFF. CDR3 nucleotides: TGTGCCAGCAGCCCACCAGTGGGTGAAAAACGGTTTTTT.

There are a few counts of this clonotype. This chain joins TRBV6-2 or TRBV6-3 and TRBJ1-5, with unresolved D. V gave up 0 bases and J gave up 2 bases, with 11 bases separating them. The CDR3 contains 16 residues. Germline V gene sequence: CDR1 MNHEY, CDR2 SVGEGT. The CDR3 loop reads CASSYSAGSGNQPQHF. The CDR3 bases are TGTGCCAGCAGTTACTCGGCAGGTTCGGGCAATCAGCCCCAGCATTTT.

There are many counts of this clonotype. The CDR3 spells CASSPSDRPPYNEQFF. As DNA, the CDR3 is TGTGCCAGCAGCCCTTCTGACAGGCCTCCCTACAATGAGCAGTTCTTC. The chain has TRBV5-6 and TRBJ2-1; D may be TRBD1 (6 bases). This CDR3 is 16 amino acids long. The V gene's germline CDR1 is SGHDT and CDR2 YYEEEE. Trimming cost V 4 bases and J 2 bases, with 16 bases left between them. Filled out from reference TRBV5-6 and TRBJ2-1, the complete variable domain reads DAGVTQSPTHLIKTRGQQVTLRCSPKSGHDTVSWYQQALGQGPQFIFQYYEEEERQRGNFPDRFSGHQFPNYSSELNVNALLLGDSALYLCASSPSDRPPYNEQFFGPGTRLTVL.